The 21 T cell receptor beta chains given below trace back to one sample, sequenced in a study of blood T cell repertoires in COVID-19. TCRdb keeps only in-frame clones here, not all; method: immunoSEQ multiplex PCR. The sample holds about 460,000 clones, 88% seen once. Sequenced sample: PBMCs or T cells enriched from blood (not recorded which). All receptors derive from a woman aged 60 to 75 who had recovered from COVID-19.

This sequence joins TRBV18 and TRBJ2-7; 8 bases agree with TRBD1. Trimming removed 1 base from V and 2 bases from J; junction bases left unmatched: 4. Germline CDR1 and CDR2: KGHSH and LQKENI. The CDR3 extends over 15 amino acids. CDR3 residues: CASSPRDRSTYEQYF. The DNA for the CDR3 is TGTGCCAGCTCACCACGGGACAGGAGCACCTACGAGCAGTACTTC.

The chain employs TRBV6-6 and TRBJ2-6, with 7 bases lining up with TRBD1. CDR3 length: 17 amino acids. J lost 0 bases, V lost 5 bases, and 7 bases had no gene match. Per germline, CDR1 MNHNY and CDR2 SVGAGI (reference sequence). The CDR3 DNA reads TGTGCCAGCAGTCACCGGGACAGCCTCTCTGGGGCCAACGTCCTGACTTTC. Amino acid sequence: CASSHRDSLSGANVLTF.

This chain links TRBV9 with TRBJ1-2; D might be TRBD1 (6 bases). CDR3 length equals 16 residues. Trimming removed 3 bases at V and 4 bases at J, with 19 bases between. CDR1 SGDLS and CDR2 YYNGEE come from the germline V gene. CDR3: CASSAKPDSFFYGYTF. The CDR3 bases are TGTGCCAGCAGCGCCAAGCCGGACAGTTTCTTCTATGGCTACACCTTC.

The rearrangement links TRBV11-2 to TRBJ1-5, with unresolved D. V lost 8 bases and J lost 0, with 8 bases in between. The germline V gene has CDR1 SGHAT and CDR2 FQNNGV. The CDR3 totals 13 residues. The CDR3 DNA reads TGTGCCAGCTCCCCCCATAGCAATCAGCCCCAGCATTTT. This codes for CASSPHSNQPQHF.

The CDR3 loop reads CASSLSTGGDYGYTF. The CDR3 nucleotides read TGTGCCAGCAGTTTATCGACAGGGGGCGACTATGGCTACACCTTC. The rearrangement links TRBV27 to TRBJ1-2, with TRBD1 identical over 10 bases. The CDR3 length is 15 residues. Germline V gene lookup returns CDR1 MNHEY and CDR2 SMNVEV (reference sequence). V shed 0 bases and J 3 bases; nucleotides not matched to a gene: 1.

The rearrangement uses TRBV19 and TRBJ1-6; D gene uncertain. Germline CDR1 is LNHDA and CDR2 is SQIVND (reference sequence). The CDR3 consists of 15 residues. The V gene lost 1 base and the J gene lost 7 bases, with 11 bases spanning the gap. CDR3 amino acids: CASSIGEVLNSPLHF. For the CDR3, the DNA is TGTGCCAGTAGTATAGGGGAGGTCTTAAATTCACCCCTCCACTTT.

The V gene is TRBV18, the J gene TRBJ1-1; the D is unclear. V lost 6 bases and J lost 1, with 9 bases in between. CDR1 and CDR2 from the germline V gene are KGHSH and LQKENI. The CDR3 runs to 13 residues. CDR3 in DNA: TGTGCCAGCTCGGGCGGGCAGAACACTGAAGCTTTCTTT. Translation: CASSGGQNTEAFF.

V and J are TRBV18 and TRBJ1-5; D unresolved. V was cut by 2 bases and J by 0 bases, with 5 bases left in between. CDR1 and CDR2 (germline): KGHSH, LQKENI. There are 14 residues in the CDR3. CDR3 residues: CASSPAASNQPQHF. DNA for the CDR3: TGTGCCAGCTCACCAGCGGCTAGCAATCAGCCCCAGCATTTT.

The rearrangement links TRBV4-1 to TRBJ2-3, with a possible D match to TRBD2 (6 bases). Between the trimmed V and J ends, which lost 1 base and 5 bases, there was a span of 19 bases. CDR3 size: 17 residues. Looked up from germline, CDR1 is MGHRA and CDR2 is YSYEKL. CDR3: CASSQVLGLPSEDTQYF. In DNA form, the CDR3 reads TGCGCCAGCAGCCAAGTTCTCGGACTACCTTCCGAAGATACGCAGTATTTT.

The V and J genes are TRBV9 and TRBJ2-7; TRBD2 aligns across 11 bases. J lost 6 bases, V lost 0 bases, and 8 bases had no gene match. Germline V lookup: CDR1 SGDLS, CDR2 YYNGEE. The CDR3 has 16 residues. The CDR3 coding sequence is TGTGCCAGCAGCGTAGGAGGTAGCGGGGGGGCCAGCGAGCAGTACTTC. Its protein is CASSVGGSGGASEQYF. Variable domain in full (rest from reference TRBV9 and TRBJ2-7): DSGVTQTPKHLITATGQRVTLRCSPRSGDLSVYWYQQSLDQGLQFLIQYYNGEERAKGNILERFSAQQFPDLHSELNLSSLELGDSALYFCASSVGGSGGASEQYFGPGTRLTVT.

The sample holds one count of this clone. This chain joins TRBV7-2 and TRBJ1-6; TRBD1 matches at 7 bases. Germline V lookup: CDR1 SGHTA, CDR2 FQGNSA. The CDR3 contains 15 residues. V lost 5 bases, J lost 9 bases, and 10 bases stayed unmatched. The CDR3: CASSPWTGGGSPLHF. DNA of the CDR3: TGTGCCAGCAGCCCCTGGACAGGCGGAGGTTCACCCCTCCACTTT.

The chain uses TRBV6-1 and TRBJ2-5; 9 nucleotides match TRBD2. Losses at the gene ends were 1 base for V and 5 bases for J; bases not matched to a gene: 8. The V gene's germline CDR1 is MNHNS and CDR2 SASEGT. The CDR3 length is 16 residues. CDR3 nucleotides: TGTGCCAGCAGTGAAGGTGTCGGACTAGCGTCTGAGACCCAGTACTTC. Its translation: CASSEGVGLASETQYF.

The CDR3 DNA is TGTGCCAGCAGCCGAGGGACAGCCTACTACGAGCAGTACGTC. This translates into CASSRGTAYYEQYV. The chain is built from TRBV5-6 and TRBJ2-7; TRBD1 matches 7 bases. V trimming: 4 bases; J trimming: 3 bases; junction bases outside the gene matches: 7. CDR1 is SGHDT and CDR2 is YYEEEE in the germline V gene. The CDR3 is 14 residues long.

The chain recombines TRBV5-6 with TRBJ2-4, with 7 bases fitting TRBD2. The CDR3 contains 16 residues. J was trimmed by 0 bases and V by 7 bases; bases with no gene match: 10. Germline values: CDR1 SGHDT, CDR2 YYEEEE. The CDR3 loop is CASSWGGSLAKNIQYF. The CDR3 DNA reads TGTGCCAGCTCCTGGGGGGGGAGCTTAGCCAAAAACATTCAGTACTTC.

The rearrangement uses TRBV27 and TRBJ1-5; D unclear. Trimming cost V 3 bases and J 7 bases, with 7 bases left between them. Germline-derived CDR1 and CDR2 are MNHEY and SMNVEV (reference sequence). The CDR3 runs to 12 residues. DNA for the CDR3: TGTGCCAGCAGTTTTACGGGACAGCCCCAGCATTTT. Amino acids: CASSFTGQPQHF.

The chain has TRBV6-5 and TRBJ2-7; D may be TRBD1 (6 bases). CDR3 length equals 12 residues. Germline assignment: CDR1 MNHEY and CDR2 SVGAGI. With 10 bases removed from V and 1 base from J, the gap between germline ends came to 11 bases. In DNA, the CDR3 is TGTGCCACCGATACAGGGTCCTACGAGCAGTACTTC. Its translation: CATDTGSYEQYF.

Worth noting for this clone: The sample carries other DNA sequences with the same CDR3. The J gene is TRBJ1-5, the V gene TRBV5-1; TRBD1 matches 9 bases. Trimming removed 0 bases from V and 4 bases from J; junction bases left unmatched: 2. CDR1 and CDR2 (germline): SGHRS, YFSETQ. The CDR3 is 15 residues long. CDR3 nucleotides: TGCGCCAGCAGCTTGGACGGGACAGGGAATCAGCCCCAGCATTTT. Protein product: CASSLDGTGNQPQHF. Using reference TRBV5-1 and TRBJ1-5 for the parts outside the CDR3, the full variable domain is KAGVTQTPRYLIKTRGQQVTLSCSPISGHRSVSWYQQTPGQGLQFLFEYFSETQRNKGNFPGRFSGRQFSNSRSEMNVSTLELGDSALYLCASSLDGTGNQPQHFGDGTRLSIL.

Only one count was recorded for this clone. V is TRBV15 and J is TRBJ2-3; 11 nucleotides align to TRBD2. After removal of 1 base from V and 6 bases from J, the junction contained 9 bases not matched to a gene. The CDR3 totals 17 residues. The V gene's germline CDR1 is LNHNV and CDR2 YYDKDF (reference sequence). CDR3 residues: CATSRGASGGLRDTQYF. As DNA, the CDR3 is TGTGCCACCAGCAGAGGGGCTAGCGGGGGGCTTCGGGATACGCAGTATTTT.

This clone was found once. This chain joins TRBV2 and TRBJ2-1; TRBD1 matches 11 bases. The CDR3 extends over 15 amino acids. Germline V CDR1 and CDR2: SNHLY, FYNNEI. The junction had 6 bases not matched to a gene; V was cut back by 7 bases and J by 4 bases. Here the CDR3 DNA reads TGTGCCAGCATTACGGACAGGGGGCCATACAATGAGCAGTTCTTC. It yields the protein CASITDRGPYNEQFF.

CDR3 DNA sequence: TGTGCCAGCAGTGAAGTTTCTTGGGGACAGGGGAGGGAAAAACTGTTTTTT. It yields the protein CASSEVSWGQGREKLFF. V is TRBV6-1 and J is TRBJ1-4, with TRBD1 matching 10 bases. V was pared by 1 base and J by 8 bases, with 10 bases of the junction left unmatched. This CDR3 comprises 17 residues. CDR1 and CDR2 from the germline V gene are MNHNS and SASEGT.

The rearrangement joins TRBV2 to TRBJ1-3, with TRBD1 identical over 7 bases. J gave up 1 base and V 4 bases, and 4 bases lay outside the gene matches. Germline V lookup: CDR1 SNHLY, CDR2 FYNNEI. The CDR3 extends over 15 amino acids. The chain's CDR3 is CASSVQGSSGNTIYF. The CDR3 DNA reads as TGTGCCAGCAGTGTACAGGGGAGTTCTGGAAACACCATATATTTT. Variable domain in full (rest from reference TRBV2 and TRBJ1-3): EPEVTQTPSHQVTQMGQEVILRCVPISNHLYFYWYRQILGQKVEFLVSFYNNEISEKSEIFDDQFSVERPDGSNFTLKIRSTKLEDSAMYFCASSVQGSSGNTIYFGEGSWLTVV.